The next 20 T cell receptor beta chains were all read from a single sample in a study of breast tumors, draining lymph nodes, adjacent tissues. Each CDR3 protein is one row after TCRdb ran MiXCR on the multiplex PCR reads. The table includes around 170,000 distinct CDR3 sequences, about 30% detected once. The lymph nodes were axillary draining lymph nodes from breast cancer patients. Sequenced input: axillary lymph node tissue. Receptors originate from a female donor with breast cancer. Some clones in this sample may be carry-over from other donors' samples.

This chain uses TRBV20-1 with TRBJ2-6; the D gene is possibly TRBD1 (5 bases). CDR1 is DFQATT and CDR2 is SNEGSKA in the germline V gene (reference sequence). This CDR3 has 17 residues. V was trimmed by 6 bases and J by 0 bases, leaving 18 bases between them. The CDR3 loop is CSAGRGKESSGANVLTF. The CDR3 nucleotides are TGCAGTGCGGGAAGGGGTAAGGAGAGCTCTGGGGCCAACGTCCTGACTTTC.

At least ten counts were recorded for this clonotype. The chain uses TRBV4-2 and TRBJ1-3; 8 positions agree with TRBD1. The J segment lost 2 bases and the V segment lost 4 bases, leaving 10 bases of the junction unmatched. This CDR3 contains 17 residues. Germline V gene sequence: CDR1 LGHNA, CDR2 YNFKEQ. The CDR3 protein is CASSRRQGQVAGNTIYF. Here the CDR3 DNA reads TGTGCCAGCAGCCGACGCCAGGGACAGGTGGCTGGAAACACCATATATTTT.

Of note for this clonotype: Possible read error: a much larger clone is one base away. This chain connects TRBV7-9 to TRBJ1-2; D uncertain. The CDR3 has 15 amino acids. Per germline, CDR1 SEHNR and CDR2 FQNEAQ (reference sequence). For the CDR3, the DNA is TGTGCCAGCAGGACAACGCGGGAATCTAACTATGGCTACCCCTTC. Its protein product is CASRTTRESNYGYPF.

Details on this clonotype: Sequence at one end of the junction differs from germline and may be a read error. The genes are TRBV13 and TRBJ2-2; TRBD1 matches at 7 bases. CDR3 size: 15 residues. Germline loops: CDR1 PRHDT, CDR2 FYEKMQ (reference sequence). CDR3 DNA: TGCGCCAGCACCCCAGGGGGACCGAACACCGGGGAGCTGTTTTTT. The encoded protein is CASTPGGPNTGELFF.

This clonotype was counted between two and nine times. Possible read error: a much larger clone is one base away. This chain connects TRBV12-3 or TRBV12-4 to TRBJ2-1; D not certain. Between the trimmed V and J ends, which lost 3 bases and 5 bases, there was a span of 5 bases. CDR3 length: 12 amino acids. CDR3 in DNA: TGTGCCAGCAGTTTCCCACACAATGAGCAGTTCTTC. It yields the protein CASSFPHNEQFF.

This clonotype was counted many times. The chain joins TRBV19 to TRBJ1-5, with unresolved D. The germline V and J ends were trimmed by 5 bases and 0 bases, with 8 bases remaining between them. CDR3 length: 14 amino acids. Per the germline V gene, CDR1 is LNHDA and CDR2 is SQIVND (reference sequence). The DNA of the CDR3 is TGTGCCAGTAGTTTCGCCTTTAGCAATCAGCCCCAGCATTTT. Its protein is CASSFAFSNQPQHF.

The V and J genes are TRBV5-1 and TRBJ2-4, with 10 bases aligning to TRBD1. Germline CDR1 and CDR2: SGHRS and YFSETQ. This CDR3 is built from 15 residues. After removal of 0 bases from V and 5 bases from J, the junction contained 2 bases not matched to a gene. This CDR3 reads CASSLGGQGQNIQYF. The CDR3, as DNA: TGCGCCAGCAGCTTGGGGGGACAGGGGCAAAACATTCAGTACTTC.

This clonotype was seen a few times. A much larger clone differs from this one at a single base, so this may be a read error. For the CDR3, the DNA is TGCAGTGCTTCACTCCGGGACCCAACCTCCGAGCAGTACTTC. Translated, it gives CSASLRDPTSEQYF. V and J are TRBV20-1 and TRBJ2-7, with D perhaps matching TRBD1 or TRBD2 (5 bases each). This CDR3 contains 14 residues. Germline lookup yields CDR1 DFQATT and CDR2 SNEGSKA (reference sequence). Trimming took 5 bases from V and 6 from J, leaving 20 bases between them.

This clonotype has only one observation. CDR3 region: CASSEPQHF. CDR3 DNA: TGTGCCAGCAGCGAGCCCCAGCATTTT. The chain joins TRBV6-1 to TRBJ1-5; D is ambiguous. Looked up from germline, CDR1 is MNHNS and CDR2 is SASEGT. V was pared by 6 bases and J by 8 bases, with 2 bases between. This CDR3 is 9 amino acids long.

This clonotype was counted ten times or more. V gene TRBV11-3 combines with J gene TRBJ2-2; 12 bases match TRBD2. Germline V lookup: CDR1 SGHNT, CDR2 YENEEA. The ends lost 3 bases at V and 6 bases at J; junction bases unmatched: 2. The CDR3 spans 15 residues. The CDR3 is CASSFSSGGAGELFF. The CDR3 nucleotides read TGTGCCAGCAGCTTTTCTAGCGGGGGGGCCGGGGAGCTGTTTTTT. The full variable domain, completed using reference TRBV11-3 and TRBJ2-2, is EAGVVQSPRYKIIEKKQPVAFWCNPISGHNTLYWYLQNLGQGPELLIRYENEEAVDDSQLPKDRFSAERLKGVDSTLKIQPAELGDSAVYLCASSFSSGGAGELFFGEGSRLTVL.

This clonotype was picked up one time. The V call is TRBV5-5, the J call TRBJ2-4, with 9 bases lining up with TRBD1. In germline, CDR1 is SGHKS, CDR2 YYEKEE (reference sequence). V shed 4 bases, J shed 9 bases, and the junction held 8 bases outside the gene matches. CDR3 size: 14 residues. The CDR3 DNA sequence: TGTGCCAGCAGCCCGGGGGACAGGGTTGGCATTCAGTACTTC. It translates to CASSPGDRVGIQYF.

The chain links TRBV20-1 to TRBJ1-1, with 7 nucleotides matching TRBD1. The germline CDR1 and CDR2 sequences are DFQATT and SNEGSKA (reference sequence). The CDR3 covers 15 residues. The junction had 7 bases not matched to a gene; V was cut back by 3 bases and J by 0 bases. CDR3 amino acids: CSASRAGTVNTEAFF. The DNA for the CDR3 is TGCAGTGCTAGTCGCGCTGGGACAGTGAACACTGAAGCTTTCTTT.

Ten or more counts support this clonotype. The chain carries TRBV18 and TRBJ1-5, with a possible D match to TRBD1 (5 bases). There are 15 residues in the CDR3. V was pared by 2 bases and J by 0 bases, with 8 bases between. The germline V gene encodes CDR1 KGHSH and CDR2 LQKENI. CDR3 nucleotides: TGTGCCAGCTCACCATGGCAGGGTAGCAATCAGCCCCAGCATTTT. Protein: CASSPWQGSNQPQHF. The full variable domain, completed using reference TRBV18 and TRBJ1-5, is NAGVMQNPRHLVRRRGQEARLRCSPMKGHSHVYWYRQLPEEGLKFMVYLQKENIIDESGMPKERFSAEFPKEGPSILRIQQVVRGDSAAYFCASSPWQGSNQPQHFGDGTRLSIL.

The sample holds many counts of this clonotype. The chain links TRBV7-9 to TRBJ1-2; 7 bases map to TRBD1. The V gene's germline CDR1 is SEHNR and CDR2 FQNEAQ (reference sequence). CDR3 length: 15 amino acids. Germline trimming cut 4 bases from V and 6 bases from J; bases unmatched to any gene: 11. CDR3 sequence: CASSSSPQTGNGYTF. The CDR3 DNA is TGTGCCAGCAGCTCCTCGCCCCAGACAGGGAATGGCTACACCTTC.

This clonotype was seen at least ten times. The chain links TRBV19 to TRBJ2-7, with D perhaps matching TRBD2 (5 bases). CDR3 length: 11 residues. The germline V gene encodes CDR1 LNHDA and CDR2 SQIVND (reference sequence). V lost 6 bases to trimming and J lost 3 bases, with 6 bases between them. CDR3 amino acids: CASRGSYEQYF. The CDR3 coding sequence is TGTGCCAGTAGGGGGAGCTACGAGCAGTACTTC.

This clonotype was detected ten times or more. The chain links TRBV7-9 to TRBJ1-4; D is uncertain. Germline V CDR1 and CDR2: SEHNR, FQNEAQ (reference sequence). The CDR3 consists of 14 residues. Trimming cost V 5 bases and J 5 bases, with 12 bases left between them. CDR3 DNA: TGTGCCAGCAGCGACAACAGAAGAAATGAAAAACTGTTTTTT. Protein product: CASSDNRRNEKLFF.

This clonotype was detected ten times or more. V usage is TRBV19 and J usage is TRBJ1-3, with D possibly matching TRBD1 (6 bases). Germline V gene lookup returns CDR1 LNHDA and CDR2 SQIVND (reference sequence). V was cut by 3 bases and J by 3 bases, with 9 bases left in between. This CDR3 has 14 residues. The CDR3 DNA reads TGTGCCAGTAGTATTTTGACAGGTGGAAACACCATATATTTT. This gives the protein CASSILTGGNTIYF. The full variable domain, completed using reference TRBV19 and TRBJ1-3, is DGGITQSPKYLFRKEGQNVTLSCEQNLNHDAMYWYRQDPGQGLRLIYYSQIVNDFQKGDIAEGYSVSREKKESFPLTVTSAQKNPTAFYLCASSILTGGNTIYFGEGSWLTVV.

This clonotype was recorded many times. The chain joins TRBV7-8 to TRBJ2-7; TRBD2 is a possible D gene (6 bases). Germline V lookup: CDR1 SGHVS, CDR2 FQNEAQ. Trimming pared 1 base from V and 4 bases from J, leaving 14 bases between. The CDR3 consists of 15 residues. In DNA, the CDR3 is TGTGCCAGCAGCTTAGGGACGGGGGAATGGTACGAGCAGTACTTC. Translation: CASSLGTGEWYEQYF.

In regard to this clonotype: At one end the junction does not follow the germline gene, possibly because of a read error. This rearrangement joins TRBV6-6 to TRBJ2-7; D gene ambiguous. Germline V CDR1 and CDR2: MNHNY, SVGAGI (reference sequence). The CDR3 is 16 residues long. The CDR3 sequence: CASSHSPQDQSYEQYF. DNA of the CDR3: TGTGCCAGCAGTCACTCTCCCCAAGACCAATCCTACGAGCAGTACTTC.

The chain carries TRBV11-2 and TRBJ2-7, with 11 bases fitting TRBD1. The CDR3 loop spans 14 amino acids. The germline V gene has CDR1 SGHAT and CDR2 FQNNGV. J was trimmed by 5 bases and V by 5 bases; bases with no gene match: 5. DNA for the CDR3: TGTGCCAGCAGCAGTGGACAGGGGGCGAACGAGCAGTACTTC. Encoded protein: CASSSGQGANEQYF.